This TCR beta chain was recovered during a study of neurological immune-mediated disorders. Study information: Relapsing-remitting patients made up about 90% of the 34 multiple sclerosis patients, and secondary progressive patients made up 3.

TCRdb reprocessed the 5' RACE reads via MiXCR and lists one record per CDR3 protein. The table includes about 60,000 distinct CDR3 sequences, less than 4.5% detected once. This clonotype was seen at least ten times. Its antigen is as yet unknown. Where libraries were unsorted, they were derived from 2 million PBMCs stored at -80 degrees C. The CDR3 length is 14 residues. Unmatched junction bases numbered 10, after V lost 5 bases and J lost 7 bases. Germline V CDR1 and CDR2: MDHEN, SYDVKM. Study-wide results and limits: According to phylogenetic grouping, one related-CDR3 cluster, a possible signature, contained the repertoires of 18 of 34 multiple sclerosis patients.

This sequence was found in a man aged 25 to 40 with multiple sclerosis. This sequence joins TRBV28 and TRBJ1-2; 7 bases map to TRBD1. The sample taken for sequencing was PBMCs. The DNA for the CDR3 is TGTGCCAGCAGTCGGGCGCAGGGGGAGGGTGGCTACACCTTC. This codes for CASSRAQGEGGYTF.